This entry lists 6 T cell receptor beta chains sequenced from one sample in a study of blood T cell repertoires in COVID-19. Some clones are missing from TCRdb's copy, which holds only in-frame ones; the method was immunoSEQ multiplex PCR. The data contain 250,000 or so clones, 70% to 85% of them singletons. Sequencing input: peripheral blood. The receptors stem from a man aged 40-49 years who had recovered from COVID-19.

This chain links TRBV5-5 with TRBJ1-4; D may be TRBD1 (6 bases). Per the germline V gene, CDR1 is SGHKS and CDR2 is YYEKEE (reference sequence). The CDR3 is made up of 15 amino acids. Trimming removed 2 bases at V and 5 bases at J, with 13 bases between. In DNA, the CDR3 is TGTGCCAGCAGCTTCTACGGACAGCTGAATGAAAAACTGTTTTTT. Translating gives CASSFYGQLNEKLFF.

The chain has TRBV12-3 or TRBV12-4 and TRBJ1-1; no clear D gene. V lost 2 bases and J 1 base, leaving 5 bases between the germline ends. This CDR3 has 13 residues. As DNA, the CDR3 is TGTGCCAGCAGTTTATGGCAGAACACTGAAGCTTTCTTT. It yields the protein CASSLWQNTEAFF.

The rearrangement uses TRBV2 and TRBJ1-1; no clear D gene. This CDR3 has 13 residues. Trimming took off 6 bases at V and 3 bases at J, with 11 bases between the two ends. Germline CDR1 SNHLY, CDR2 FYNNEI. The chain's CDR3 is CASRLDGDTEAFF. CDR3 coding DNA: TGTGCCAGCAGATTGGACGGGGACACTGAAGCTTTCTTT.

This rearrangement joins TRBV6-5 to TRBJ2-3; 9 nucleotides match TRBD2. In germline, CDR1 is MNHEY, CDR2 SVGAGI. The CDR3 is 14 residues long. Trimming took 9 bases from V and 4 from J; bases not matched to a gene: 8. CDR3 residues: CASRAGGFADTQYF. The CDR3 nucleotides read TGTGCCAGTCGAGCGGGAGGTTTCGCAGATACGCAGTATTTT.

The rearrangement joins TRBV19 to TRBJ1-1; perhaps TRBD1 as D (5 bases). Trimming shortened V by 5 bases and J by 10 bases, and 14 bases separated the two germline ends. Germline CDR1 LNHDA, CDR2 SQIVND (reference sequence). The CDR3 extends over 12 amino acids. This CDR3 reads CASSVDGGSAFF. The CDR3 bases are TGTGCCAGTAGTGTTGACGGGGGGTCAGCTTTCTTT.

The sample holds a few counts of this clone. The gene calls are TRBV5-1 and TRBJ1-2; tentative D call: TRBD1 (5 bases). CDR1 and CDR2 from the germline V gene are SGHRS and YFSETQ. CDR3 length equals 13 residues. V was pared by 4 bases and J by 2 bases, with 9 bases between. The CDR3 spells CASSQQVNYGYTF. CDR3 DNA sequence: TGCGCCAGCAGCCAACAGGTCAACTATGGCTACACCTTC.